A selection of T cell receptor beta chains follows, all from one sample in a study of blood T cell repertoires in COVID-19. TCRdb keeps only in-frame clones here, not all; method: immunoSEQ multiplex PCR. The top ten clones hold roughly an eighth of a sample with about 70,000 clones, approximately 84% of them seen once. Sequencing input: peripheral blood. The receptors were sampled from a human donor in a cohort sampled during active COVID-19. Each CDR3 is given with its conserved first and last residue. The order of the fields is J gene, clone size, D gene, V gene, CDR3 protein, CDR3 DNA. The D gene is left open where the match is weak. Expanded clones are given a class, and other clones once, few, many or no size at all.

>TRBJ2-2|-|TRBD1|TRBV5-8
CASSSEQGAAGELFF
TGTGCCAGCAGCTCGGAACAGGGGGCTGCCGGGGAGCTGTTTTTT
>TRBJ1-2|-|-|TRBV7-9
CASSRPDSSYGYTF
TGTGCCAGCAGCCGACCCGACAGCTCCTATGGCTACACCTTC
>TRBJ2-3|-|TRBD1|TRBV19
CASSRQGVISTDTQYF
TGTGCCAGTAGTAGACAGGGGGTAATCAGCACAGATACGCAGTATTTT
>TRBJ1-2|-|-|TRBV6-4
CASSAGATLPYEGYTF
TGTGCCAGCAGCGCGGGGGCCACCCTCCCTTATGAGGGCTACACCTTC
>TRBJ2-7|-|-|TRBV19
CATRPQGSYEQYF
TGTGCCACCCGTCCCCAGGGCTCCTACGAGCAGTACTTC
>TRBJ2-7|-|TRBD2|TRBV5-4
CASSLRWTSGDEQYF
TGTGCCAGCAGCTTGAGGTGGACTAGCGGGGACGAGCAGTACTTC
>TRBJ2-1|once|TRBD1|TRBV9
CASSVAVTGTGVYNEQFF
TGTGCCAGCAGCGTAGCGGTTACCGGGACAGGTGTTTACAATGAGCAGTTCTTC
>TRBJ2-1|-|-|TRBV27
CASSPAGGRGTYNEQFF
TGTGCCAGCAGCCCGGCGGGTGGGCGGGGAACCTACAATGAGCAGTTCTTC
>TRBJ1-4|-|-|TRBV6-6
CASSYGSTNEKLFF
TGTGCCAGCAGTTATGGCTCAACTAATGAAAAACTGTTTTTT
>TRBJ2-7|-|-|TRBV5-4
CASSFVGAYEQYF
TGTGCCAGCAGCTTCGTAGGGGCCTACGAGCAGTACTTC
>TRBJ2-7|-|-|TRBV18
CASSPGQGGNYEQYF
TGTGCCAGCTCACCAGGGCAGGGTGGCAACTACGAGCAGTACTTC
>TRBJ1-1|-|TRBD1|TRBV7-9
CASSPPTGENTEAFF
TGTGCCAGCAGCCCACCGACAGGGGAGAACACTGAAGCTTTCTTT
>TRBJ1-2|-|TRBD1|TRBV5-6
CASSFYRGHSSYGYTF
TGTGCCAGCAGCTTTTACAGGGGGCATAGTAGCTATGGCTACACCTTC
>TRBJ2-1|-|TRBD1|TRBV27
CASSIQRDSSYNEQFF
TGTGCCAGCAGTATTCAACGGGACAGCTCCTACAATGAGCAGTTCTTC
>TRBJ1-2|-|TRBD1|TRBV7-2
CASRPGQGVYGYTF
TGTGCCAGCAGACCGGGACAGGGGGTCTATGGCTACACCTTC
>TRBJ2-2|-|TRBD2|TRBV7-6
CASSFRGGGPAAGELFF
TGTGCCAGCAGCTTTAGGGGCGGGGGGCCGGCTGCCGGGGAGCTGTTTTTT
>TRBJ2-2|-|TRBD1|TRBV7-8
CASSPRTGPNTGELFF
TGTGCCAGCAGCCCTAGGACAGGACCGAACACCGGGGAGCTGTTTTTT
>TRBJ2-3|-|-|TRBV18
CASSPLQNTDTQYF
TGTGCCAGCTCACCACTTCAAAACACAGATACGCAGTATTTT
>TRBJ1-4|-|-|TRBV5-6
CASNGGEGEKLFF
TGTGCCAGCAACGGGGGTGAGGGTGAAAAACTGTTTTTT
>TRBJ2-3|few|TRBD2|TRBV6-5
CASRSAGGYTDTQYF
TGTGCCAGCAGGTCCGCGGGGGGTTACACAGATACGCAGTATTTT
>TRBJ2-5|-|TRBD1|TRBV6-5
CASSYLGQGLQETQYF
TGTGCCAGCAGTTATCTCGGACAGGGGCTTCAAGAGACCCAGTACTTC
>TRBJ2-5|-|-|TRBV10-1
CASSAGSGEQETQYF
TGCGCCAGCAGCGCTGGAAGCGGAGAACAAGAGACCCAGTACTTC
>TRBJ2-3|-|-|TRBV7-2
CASSLTPNTDTQYF
TGTGCCAGCAGCTTAACACCCAACACAGATACGCAGTATTTT
>TRBJ2-7|-|TRBD2|TRBV13
CASSLGGGGWDEQYF
TGTGCCAGCAGCTTAGGCGGGGGGGGTTGGGACGAGCAGTACTTC
>TRBJ1-5|-|-|TRBV7-9
CASSLGQGDQPQHF
TGTGCCAGCAGCTTAGGCCAGGGCGATCAGCCCCAGCATTTT
>TRBJ1-3|few|TRBD1|TRBV30
CAWDRGSGNTIYF
TGTGCCTGGGACAGGGGCTCTGGAAACACCATATATTTT
>TRBJ2-3|-|TRBD1|TRBV5-1
CASSSGQGFDTQYF
TGCGCCAGCAGCTCGGGACAGGGGTTCGATACGCAGTATTTT
>TRBJ1-1|few|-|TRBV18
CASSPSVSEAFF
TGTGCCAGCTCACCTTCAGTGTCTGAAGCTTTCTTT
>TRBJ1-1|-|TRBD1|TRBV7-9
CASSKKGGGTGDDGTEAFF
TGTGCCAGCAGCAAAAAGGGGGGTGGGACAGGGGATGATGGCACTGAAGCTTTCTTT
>TRBJ1-1|-|TRBD1|TRBV2
CASSGGTGGIEAFF
TGTGCCAGCAGTGGGGGGACAGGGGGGATTGAAGCTTTCTTT
>TRBJ2-6|-|TRBD1|TRBV5-6
CASSSRDRGSSGANVLTF
TGTGCCAGCAGCTCCCGGGACAGGGGTAGCTCTGGGGCCAACGTCCTGACTTTC
>TRBJ1-5|-|-|TRBV2
CASRGQEPNQPQHF
TGTGCCAGCAGGGGGCAAGAACCCAATCAGCCCCAGCATTTT
>TRBJ1-6|-|TRBD1|TRBV27
CASSFPPGQGTNSPLHF
TGTGCCAGCAGTTTTCCGCCGGGACAGGGGACTAATTCACCCCTCCACTTT
>TRBJ2-5|-|TRBD2|TRBV9
CASAGDSGTQYF
TGTGCCAGCGCGGGGGATAGCGGGACCCAGTACTTC
>TRBJ1-4|once|-|TRBV6-5
CASSYSSADKDEKLFF
TGTGCCAGCAGTTACTCGAGCGCTGATAAGGATGAAAAACTGTTTTTT
>TRBJ2-7|-|-|TRBV10-3
CAIGSARGAYEQYF
TGTGCCATCGGCTCGGCCAGGGGGGCCTACGAGCAGTACTTC
>TRBJ2-7|-|-|TRBV18
CASSPPAGYYEQYF
TGTGCCAGCTCACCACCGGCAGGTTACTACGAGCAGTACTTC
>TRBJ2-3|-|TRBD1|TRBV6-5
CASSYGQVSTDTQYF
TGTGCCAGCAGTTACGGACAGGTTAGCACAGATACGCAGTATTTT
>TRBJ2-1|-|TRBD2|TRBV10-3
CAISASGGYNEQFF
TGTGCCATCAGCGCTAGCGGGGGCTACAATGAGCAGTTCTTC
>TRBJ1-2|-|-|TRBV6-5
CASSLAAPGGIYGYTF
TGTGCCAGCAGTTTAGCCGCCCCGGGGGGTATCTATGGCTACACCTTC
>TRBJ2-3|-|-|TRBV18
CASSKLTSSSTDTQYF
TGTGCCAGCTCAAAATTAACTAGCAGTAGCACAGATACGCAGTATTTT
>TRBJ1-4|-|-|TRBV18
CASSRGATNEKLFF
TGTGCCAGCTCACGGGGGGCAACTAATGAAAAACTGTTTTTT
>TRBJ2-1|-|-|TRBV28
CASSLYTGNEQFF
TGTGCCAGCAGTTTGTACACAGGGAATGAGCAGTTCTTC
>TRBJ2-7|-|-|TRBV6-2/TRBV6-3
CASSLREGENYEQYF
TGTGCCAGCAGTTTGCGCGAGGGGGAGAACTACGAGCAGTACTTC
>TRBJ2-5|-|TRBD1|TRBV6-5
CASSRDRQETQYF
TGTGCCAGCAGTCGGGACAGGCAAGAGACCCAGTACTTC
>TRBJ2-2|-|-|TRBV9
CASSVASRTGELFF
TGTGCCAGCAGCGTAGCCTCCCGGACCGGGGAGCTGTTTTTT
>TRBJ2-7|-|-|TRBV5-6
CASSLDRAYEQYF
TGTGCCAGCAGCTTGGACAGGGCCTACGAGCAGTACTTC
>TRBJ2-7|few|TRBD2|TRBV4-1
CASSQEGGLRGEYF
TGCGCCAGCAGCCAAGAGGGTGGCCTCCGGGGGGAGTACTTC
>TRBJ2-1|once|-|TRBV29-1
CSVNGQGGNEQFF
TGCAGCGTTAACGGGCAGGGTGGCAATGAGCAGTTCTTC
>TRBJ2-3|-|TRBD2|TRBV5-8
CASSPGLAGGPSTDTQYF
TGTGCCAGCAGCCCGGGACTAGCGGGGGGGCCGTCGACAGATACGCAGTATTTT
>TRBJ1-2|-|TRBD1|TRBV5-4
CASSSGTAGNYGYTF
TGTGCCAGCAGCTCCGGGACAGCAGGAAACTATGGCTACACCTTC
>TRBJ1-1|-|-|TRBV19
CASSPTLTGRNTEAFF
TGTGCCAGTAGCCCTACGTTGACAGGACGGAACACTGAAGCTTTCTTT
>TRBJ2-3|-|TRBD1|TRBV10-3
CAISEYKLRQGGDTQYF
TGTGCCATCAGCGAGTACAAACTAAGACAGGGTGGAGATACGCAGTATTTT
>TRBJ1-3|few|TRBD1|TRBV7-9
CASSLVTGGGNTIYF
TGTGCCAGCAGCTTAGTTACAGGGGGAGGAAACACCATATATTTT
>TRBJ2-1|-|TRBD1|TRBV10-3
CAMGQGDNEQFF
TGTGCCATGGGACAGGGGGACAATGAGCAGTTCTTC